This T cell receptor beta chain was identified in a study of blood T cell repertoires in COVID-19. Background on the study: T cells, B-cell-depleted T cells, or PBMCs supplied cDNA or gDNA.

Original processing notes: Quantification of nucleated cells was approximated via reference gene primer amplification. TCRdb keeps only in-frame clones here, not all; method: immunoSEQ multiplex PCR. The V and J calls and clone size are taken from that table; D and trimming were inferred from the DNA. The table shows 150,000 to 200,000 clones, with approximately 73% occurring only once. The CDR3 is 15 residues long. The ends lost 10 bases at V and 1 base at J; junction bases unmatched: 12. Germline lookup yields CDR1 SEHNR and CDR2 FQNEAQ (reference sequence). Individuals drawn from about two dozen US areas were about 18 to 95 years old.

The clonotype was recovered from a woman in her 50s with acute COVID-19. Sample: PBMCs or T cells enriched from blood (not recorded which). This chain links TRBV7-9 with TRBJ1-1, with TRBD1 matching 7 bases. The CDR3 nucleotides are TGTGCCAACGGCCTTACAGGGGCCCGGAACACTGAAGCTTTCTTT. Amino acids: CANGLTGARNTEAFF.